The 11 T cell receptor beta chains below were found in one sample sequenced in a study of CD8+CD57+ T cells in acquired aplastic anemia. TCR beta VDJ and CDR3 profiles were obtained from a genomic DNA template. MiXCR was run by TCRdb on the reads, yielding one entry per CDR3 protein. The data contain about 290,000 distinct CDR3 sequences, approximately 58% of them seen just once; the ten biggest clones take up 1% to 1.5%. The authors sequenced patients whose flow cytometry had shown CD8+CD57+ cell expansion. Sequencing input: sorted CD4+, CD8+, or CD8+CD57+ T cells (not recorded which) from PBMCs. These receptors were obtained from a human donor with aplastic anemia.

The rearrangement uses TRBV24-1 and TRBJ2-2; TRBD2 aligns across 12 bases. Losses at the gene ends were 4 bases for V and 2 bases for J; bases not matched to a gene: 4. Germline CDR1 and CDR2: KGHDR and SFDVKD. The length of the CDR3 is 17 residues. CDR3 loop: CATSDRLAGANTGELFF. The CDR3 DNA is TGTGCCACCAGTGACCGACTAGCGGGGGCTAACACCGGGGAGCTGTTTTTT.

The chain employs TRBV29-1 and TRBJ2-2; no definite D call. The CDR3 has 13 amino acids. From germline, CDR1 is SQVTM and CDR2 ANQGSEA. V was pared by 4 bases and J by 0 bases, with 6 bases between. The CDR3 sequence: CSVGDSNTGELFF. Written as DNA, the CDR3 is TGCAGCGTTGGTGACTCGAACACCGGGGAGCTGTTTTTT.

The chain combines TRBV19 with TRBJ1-4; 8 nucleotides match TRBD1. V shed 3 bases and J 8 bases; nucleotides not matched to a gene: 11. The CDR3 totals 16 residues. CDR1 LNHDA and CDR2 SQIVND come from the germline V gene (reference sequence). For the CDR3, the DNA is TGTGCCAGTAGTATCCACGGACAGGGAATGAAGGAAAAACTGTTTTTT. This codes for CASSIHGQGMKEKLFF.

V and J are TRBV20-1 and TRBJ2-5; 7 nucleotides match TRBD2. V shed 3 bases and J 13 bases; nucleotides not matched to a gene: 8. The germline gives CDR1 DFQATT, CDR2 SNEGSKA (reference sequence). This CDR3 contains 11 residues. CDR3 sequence reads: CSARGGVARYF. CDR3 sequence (DNA): TGCAGTGCTAGGGGGGGGGTTGCAAGGTACTTC.

This clonotype has only a few counts. This chain links TRBV29-1 with TRBJ1-1; TRBD1 matches 8 bases. The ends lost 2 bases at V and 5 bases at J; junction bases unmatched: 10. The CDR3 runs to 15 residues. Germline loops: CDR1 SQVTM, CDR2 ANQGSEA. Here the CDR3 DNA reads TGCAGCGTTGAATCCAGGGGGCCGACACGGACTGAAGCTTTCTTT. Translated, it gives CSVESRGPTRTEAFF.

This clonotype was recorded at least ten times. The J gene is TRBJ1-6, the V gene TRBV14; D possibly corresponds to TRBD1 (5 bases). The CDR3 is made up of 13 amino acids. Trimming stripped 4 bases from V and 9 bases from J, with 10 bases between. The germline gives CDR1 SGHDN, CDR2 FVKESK. The CDR3 DNA is TGTGCCAGCAGCCTCGGGGCTGGTTCACCCCTCCACTTT. Amino acids: CASSLGAGSPLHF. Together with reference TRBV14 and TRBJ1-6, the CDR3 gives the full variable domain: EAGVTQFPSHSVIEKGQTVTLRCDPISGHDNLYWYRRVMGKEIKFLLHFVKESKQDESGMPNNRFLAERTGGTYSTLKVQPAELEDSGVYFCASSLGAGSPLHFGNGTRLTVT.

The chain employs TRBV5-1 and TRBJ2-7, with TRBD1 matching 7 bases. Germline CDR1 is SGHRS and CDR2 is YFSETQ. Losses at the gene ends were 1 base for V and 2 bases for J; bases not matched to a gene: 3. This CDR3 region has 14 residues. This CDR3 reads CASSLQGQTYEQYF. In nucleotides, the CDR3 is TGCGCCAGCAGCTTGCAGGGACAGACCTACGAGCAGTACTTC.

This clonotype was counted many times. V usage is TRBV10-3 and J usage is TRBJ1-2, with a possible D match to TRBD1 (5 bases). The ends were cut back, 10 bases at V and 5 bases at J, with 17 bases in the middle. From germline, CDR1 is ENHRY and CDR2 SYGVKD. This CDR3 contains 13 residues. The DNA of the CDR3 is TGTGCCACCTACGCTTTCGGGGGGTATGGCTACACCTTC. Protein: CATYAFGGYGYTF.

The chain links TRBV20-1 to TRBJ1-2, with a tentative D call TRBD1 (6 bases). The CDR3 has 14 amino acids. Germline V gives CDR1 DFQATT, CDR2 SNEGSKA (reference sequence). V gave up 5 bases and J gave up 2 bases, with 15 bases separating them. The CDR3 DNA reads as TGCAGTGCTTATCGCGTAGGGGGGAACTATGGCTACACCTTC. Protein sequence: CSAYRVGGNYGYTF.

This clonotype was detected only a few times. This rearrangement joins TRBV25-1 to TRBJ2-3, with TRBD2 identical over 9 bases. Germline loops: CDR1 MGHDK, CDR2 SYGVNS. The CDR3 is 17 residues long. V shed 3 bases and J 0 bases; nucleotides not matched to a gene: 7. CDR3 in amino acids: CASSEGLAGPSTDTQYF. In DNA form, the CDR3 reads TGTGCCAGCAGTGAGGGGCTAGCGGGGCCAAGCACAGATACGCAGTATTTT.

In this sample, this clonotype turned up many times. The chain has TRBV14 and TRBJ1-1; D unclear. The germline V gene has CDR1 SGHDN and CDR2 FVKESK. With 7 bases removed from V and 7 bases from J, the gap between germline ends came to 16 bases. The length of the CDR3 is 13 residues. CDR3 region: CASTLIAYGEAFF. The CDR3 coding sequence is TGTGCCAGCACACTAATAGCCTACGGTGAAGCTTTCTTT. The complete variable domain, with remaining parts taken from reference TRBV14 and TRBJ1-1, reads EAGVTQFPSHSVIEKGQTVTLRCDPISGHDNLYWYRRVMGKEIKFLLHFVKESKQDESGMPNNRFLAERTGGTYSTLKVQPAELEDSGVYFCASTLIAYGEAFFGQGTRLTVV.